Listed below are T cell receptor beta chains from one sample, sequenced in a study of blood T cell repertoires in COVID-19. Data came from immunoSEQ multiplex PCR; TCRdb stores just in-frame clones and leaves some out. The sample lists just under 250,000 clones; about 90% were seen once. The source material was peripheral blood. Every receptor here comes from a woman between 25 and 40 years old who had recovered from COVID-19. CDR3s include the opening cysteine and the closing phenylalanine or tryptophan. The order of the fields is J gene, V gene, D gene, CDR3 DNA, CDR3 protein. The D gene is left open where the match is weak.

TRBJ1-5 | TRBV5-4 | TRBD1 | TGTGCCAGCAGCTCCGACAGGGAGCGGCCCCAGCATTTT | CASSSDRERPQHF
TRBJ2-1 | TRBV2 | TRBD2 | TGTGCCAGCAGGGGGACTAGCGGGGTCCGTGCCTACAATGAGCAGTTCTTC | CASRGTSGVRAYNEQFF
TRBJ1-5 | TRBV29-1 | TRBD1 | TGCAGCGCCAGGCAGGGGGGACTTGAGCCCCAGCATTTT | CSARQGGLEPQHF
TRBJ1-2 | TRBV5-6 | TRBD1 | TGTGCCAGCAGCTTGGGCGGGACAGCCTATGGCTACACCTTC | CASSLGGTAYGYTF
TRBJ1-5 | TRBV7-9 | NA | TGTGCCAGCAGCCCCAGACTGGGCCGGGGGAATCAGCCCCAGCATTTT | CASSPRLGRGNQPQHF
TRBJ2-1 | TRBV7-3 | NA | TGTGCCAGCAGCTTAAAGGCAGGGGATGGTGAGCAGTTCTTC | CASSLKAGDGEQFF
TRBJ2-4 | TRBV4-1 | TRBD1 | TGCGCCAGCAGCCTCTCGTGGTCCGGGACAGGGAAAAACATTCAGTACTTC | CASSLSWSGTGKNIQYF
TRBJ2-3 | TRBV25-1 | TRBD2 | TGTGCCAGCAGTGGCTCACTAGCGGGGACTAGCACAGATACGCAGTATTTT | CASSGSLAGTSTDTQYF
TRBJ2-1 | TRBV5-6 | TRBD1 | TGTGCCAGCATCTGGACAGGGAAAAATGAGCAGTTCTTC | CASIWTGKNEQFF
TRBJ1-6 | TRBV7-3 | NA | TGTGCCAGCAGCCGGGGGGACACCCTGCCCCCCTCCTATAATTCACCCCTCCACTTT | CASSRGDTLPPSYNSPLHF
TRBJ2-7 | TRBV19 | TRBD2 | TGTGCCAGTAGCCGGGGGGGGCTCTACGAGCAGTACTTC | CASSRGGLYEQYF
TRBJ2-3 | TRBV6-1 | TRBD2 | TGTGCCAGCAGTGGGTTGACTAGCGGGAGCACAGATACGCAGTATTTT | CASSGLTSGSTDTQYF
TRBJ2-3 | TRBV2 | NA | TGTGCCAGAGATAGAGGTGATGCAGATACGCAGTATTTT | CARDRGDADTQYF
TRBJ2-3 | TRBV18 | NA | TGTGCCAGCTCACTATCCGGACTGGGGACTAGCACAGATACGCAGTATTTT | CASSLSGLGTSTDTQYF
TRBJ1-1 | TRBV7-6 | NA | TGTGCCAGCAGCTTAGCGCAGGGGCACACTGAAGCTTTCTTT | CASSLAQGHTEAFF